Listed here are 10 T cell receptor beta chains from one sample, sequenced in a study of beta chain features in type 1 diabetes. These TCRs' antigens remain unknown. Study-level findings and limits: A moderate, significant TCRB CDR3 shortening appeared in type 1 diabetes across four CD4+ subsets.

Sequenced material consisted of expressed TCRB transcripts (all of the isolated RNA was reverse transcribed). Some clones are missing from TCRdb's copy, which holds only in-frame ones; the method was immunoSEQ multiplex PCR. The sample contains around 260,000 clones, around 24% of which appear only once. The sequencing sample was made of naive CD4+ T cells from blood. Receptors were obtained from a woman in her twenties or thirties with type 1 diabetes.

This clone turned up a few times. The chain combines TRBV7-9 with TRBJ1-5, with 7 bases matching TRBD1. Per germline, CDR1 SEHNR and CDR2 FQNEAQ (reference sequence). The CDR3 runs to 14 residues. V was clipped by 8 bases and J by 6 bases; unmatched bases: 10. CDR3 protein: CASALGQLGQPQHF. The CDR3 coding sequence is TGTGCCAGCGCACTGGGACAGCTGGGTCAGCCCCAGCATTTT.

V usage is TRBV5-1 and J usage is TRBJ2-5; the D is unclear. The CDR3 length is 17 residues. Germline CDR1 SGHRS, CDR2 YFSETQ. Trimming shortened V by 0 bases and J by 1 base, and 16 bases separated the two germline ends. CDR3 region: CASSLGAFLNLQETQYF. The CDR3 DNA reads as TGCGCCAGCAGCTTGGGAGCGTTCCTGAACCTCCAAGAGACCCAGTACTTC.

This clone appeared a few times. This chain uses TRBV5-1 with TRBJ2-3; possibly TRBD2 for D (5 bases). CDR1 SGHRS and CDR2 YFSETQ come from the germline V gene. The CDR3 totals 14 residues. V lost 5 bases and J lost 6, with 16 bases in between. The CDR3 sequence is CASRIEAAVDTQYF. The DNA of the CDR3 is TGCGCCAGCAGAATCGAAGCGGCAGTGGATACGCAGTATTTT.

This clone was observed a few times. The J gene is TRBJ2-1, the V gene TRBV7-8; D uncertain. Germline V CDR1 and CDR2: SGHVS, FQNEAQ. The CDR3 runs to 15 residues. Trimming pared 3 bases from V and 0 bases from J, leaving 9 bases between. The CDR3 DNA is TGTGCCAGCAGCTTCGGCCCTAGCTCCTACAATGAGCAGTTCTTC. The encoded protein is CASSFGPSSYNEQFF.

This chain uses TRBV5-1 with TRBJ2-1; TRBD2 matches at 7 bases. J was trimmed by 0 bases and V by 4 bases; bases with no gene match: 4. Germline CDR1 and CDR2: SGHRS and YFSETQ. The CDR3 has 15 residues. CDR3 coding DNA: TGCGCCAGCAGCAAAGCGGGGATCTCCTACAATGAGCAGTTCTTC. Residues: CASSKAGISYNEQFF. Looking up the rest from reference TRBV5-1 and TRBJ2-1 gives the full variable domain: KAGVTQTPRYLIKTRGQQVTLSCSPISGHRSVSWYQQTPGQGLQFLFEYFSETQRNKGNFPGRFSGRQFSNSRSEMNVSTLELGDSALYLCASSKAGISYNEQFFGPGTRLTVL.

V is TRBV5-4 and J is TRBJ1-2; 8 nucleotides line up with TRBD1. Germline assignment: CDR1 SGHNT and CDR2 YYREEE (reference sequence). J gave up 7 bases and V 4 bases, and 6 bases lay outside the gene matches. CDR3 size: 13 residues. The CDR3 DNA reads as TGTGCCAGCAGCCTGACAGGGGAAGGTGGCTACACCTTC. This translates into CASSLTGEGGYTF.

This clone was seen a handful of times. The chain employs TRBV5-4 and TRBJ2-7; 7 bases are a match to TRBD1. The CDR3 contains 14 residues. Losses at the gene ends were 7 bases for V and 6 bases for J; bases not matched to a gene: 13. Germline CDR1 is SGHNT and CDR2 is YYREEE (reference sequence). This CDR3 is CASWVQDRTPEQYF. The CDR3, as DNA: TGTGCCAGCTGGGTCCAGGACAGGACCCCCGAGCAGTACTTC.

This clone was observed a handful of times. This chain connects TRBV4-1 to TRBJ1-1; no definite D call. From germline, CDR1 is MGHRA and CDR2 YSYEKL. Trimming left V 3 bases short and J 7 bases short, with 9 bases between. This CDR3 region has 12 residues. The CDR3 loop is CASSHKPNEAFF. CDR3 in DNA: TGCGCCAGCAGCCATAAGCCAAATGAAGCTTTCTTT.

The genes are TRBV9 and TRBJ2-5; possibly TRBD2 for D (5 bases). Germline CDR1 and CDR2: SGDLS and YYNGEE. Between the trimmed V and J ends, which lost 0 bases and 5 bases, there was a span of 11 bases. The CDR3 is 14 amino acids. The CDR3 spells CASSVAPEGETQYF. The CDR3, as DNA: TGTGCCAGCAGCGTAGCTCCCGAGGGTGAGACCCAGTACTTC. The full variable domain, with the rest looked up from reference TRBV9 and TRBJ2-5, is DSGVTQTPKHLITATGQRVTLRCSPRSGDLSVYWYQQSLDQGLQFLIQYYNGEERAKGNILERFSAQQFPDLHSELNLSSLELGDSALYFCASSVAPEGETQYFGPGTRLLVL.

This sequence joins TRBV28 and TRBJ1-2; D perhaps matches TRBD1 (5 bases). The CDR3 is 16 amino acids. Trimming removed 3 bases at V and 2 bases at J, with 16 bases between. Germline V gene lookup returns CDR1 MDHEN and CDR2 SYDVKM. The CDR3 loop reads CASSLGGSRVNYGYTF. The CDR3 DNA is TGTGCCAGCAGTTTGGGAGGCTCCAGGGTAAACTATGGCTACACCTTC.